Below, 28 T cell receptor beta chains from the same sample are listed, as sequenced in a study of blood T cell repertoires in COVID-19. TCRdb's table, derived via immunoSEQ multiplex PCR, lists solely in-frame clones and lacks some. The sample carries about 480,000 clones, about 88% recorded once. The sequencing input was PBMCs or T cells enriched from blood (not recorded which). These receptors were collected from an older woman who had recovered from COVID-19.

The V and J genes are TRBV10-3 and TRBJ1-5, with D possibly TRBD1 on 6 matching bases. There are 16 residues in the CDR3. The V end was cut by 0 bases, the J end by 4 bases, with 13 bases between. CDR1 and CDR2 from the germline V gene are ENHRY and SYGVKD. CDR3 protein: CAISESIDRRNQPQHF. CDR3 sequence (DNA): TGTGCCATCAGTGAGTCGATAGACAGGCGGAATCAGCCCCAGCATTTT.

The chain employs TRBV5-1 and TRBJ2-3; 9 bases are shared with TRBD1. Unmatched junction bases numbered 8, after V lost 0 bases and J lost 3 bases. Germline V gene data show CDR1 as SGHRS and CDR2 as YFSETQ. The CDR3 is 17 residues long. CDR3 sequence reads: CASSLGPGTGSTDTQYF. The CDR3 coding sequence is TGCGCCAGCAGCTTGGGCCCCGGGACAGGGAGTACAGATACGCAGTATTTT. Complete variable domain (other parts from reference TRBV5-1 and TRBJ2-3): KAGVTQTPRYLIKTRGQQVTLSCSPISGHRSVSWYQQTPGQGLQFLFEYFSETQRNKGNFPGRFSGRQFSNSRSEMNVSTLELGDSALYLCASSLGPGTGSTDTQYFGPGTRLTVL.

The chain uses TRBV13 and TRBJ2-6; D perhaps matches TRBD1 (5 bases). CDR3 length equals 19 residues. From germline, CDR1 is PRHDT and CDR2 FYEKMQ (reference sequence). Trimming left V 4 bases short and J 0 bases short, with 19 bases between. The CDR3 nucleotides are TGTGCCAGCAGCTCCCTCTCAACAGGTATGAGCTCTGGGGCCAACGTCCTGACTTTC. Translating it yields CASSSLSTGMSSGANVLTF. The complete variable domain, with remaining parts taken from reference TRBV13 and TRBJ2-6, reads AAGVIQSPRHLIKEKRETATLKCYPIPRHDTVYWYQQGPGQDPQFLISFYEKMQSDKGSIPDRFSAQQFSDYHSELNMSSLELGDSALYFCASSSLSTGMSSGANVLTFGAGSRLTVL.

The chain has TRBV5-5 and TRBJ1-1; tentatively, D is TRBD1 (6 bases). From germline, CDR1 is SGHKS and CDR2 YYEKEE (reference sequence). Between the trimmed V and J ends, which lost 3 bases and 1 base, there was a span of 16 bases. The CDR3 has 16 amino acids. CDR3 residues: CASSSGPDRRNTEAFF. CDR3 sequence (DNA): TGTGCCAGCAGCTCGGGACCCGACAGGAGGAACACTGAAGCTTTCTTT. The whole variable domain, filled in from reference TRBV5-5 and TRBJ1-1, reads DAGVTQSPTHLIKTRGQQVTLRCSPISGHKSVSWYQQVLGQGPQFIFQYYEKEERGRGNFPDRFSARQFPNYSSELNVNALLLGDSALYLCASSSGPDRRNTEAFFGQGTRLTVV.

In its sample, this clone was seen a few times. The CDR3 nucleotides read TGTGCCAGCAGCCAGGGCGGGGGGGCGAGCTCCTACGAGCAGTACTTC. Amino acids: CASSQGGGASSYEQYF. The rearrangement joins TRBV3-1 (or the pseudogene TRBV3-2) to TRBJ2-7; 9 bases are a match to TRBD2. This CDR3 is 16 amino acids long. CDR1 is LGHDT, CDR2 YNNKEL, per germline (reference sequence). The J segment lost 0 bases and the V segment lost 3 bases, leaving 6 bases of the junction unmatched.

This chain joins TRBV6-6 and TRBJ1-4; 11 nucleotides align to TRBD1. Losses at the gene ends were 6 bases for V and 8 bases for J; bases not matched to a gene: 17. This CDR3 has 18 residues. CDR1 and CDR2 from the germline V gene are MNHNY and SVGAGI (reference sequence). The CDR3: CASRRRGTGGNLPEKLFF. CDR3 nucleotide sequence: TGTGCCAGCAGACGACGAGGGACAGGGGGTAACCTACCCGAAAAACTGTTTTTT.

The rearrangement joins TRBV11-3 to TRBJ1-6; 8 bases fit TRBD1. Looked up from germline, CDR1 is SGHNT and CDR2 is YENEEA. The trim removed 4 bases at V and 3 bases at J, leaving 2 bases unmatched. This CDR3 is 15 amino acids long. CDR3 sequence (DNA): TGTGCCAGCAGCTACGACAGGGGCTATAATTCACCCCTCCACTTT. As protein: CASSYDRGYNSPLHF.

The chain recombines TRBV19 with TRBJ1-5; D not certain. The germline V gene encodes CDR1 LNHDA and CDR2 SQIVND (reference sequence). V shed 4 bases and J shed 9 bases, with 13 bases lying between them. This CDR3 has 13 residues. For the CDR3, the DNA is TGTGCCAGTAGTAGCGCATCCATCTCGCCCCAGCATTTT. As protein: CASSSASISPQHF.

This clone was counted a single time. This CDR3 is CASSLASAPTYEQYV. In nucleotides, the CDR3 is TGTGCCAGCAGCCTCGCCAGCGCCCCCACCTACGAGCAGTACGTC. The rearrangement links TRBV7-2 to TRBJ2-7; no clear D gene. This CDR3 region has 15 residues. With 5 bases removed from V and 2 bases from J, the gap between germline ends came to 16 bases. From germline, CDR1 is SGHTA and CDR2 FQGNSA.

V usage is TRBV24-1 and J usage is TRBJ2-2; D might be TRBD1 (6 bases). Trimming removed 0 bases at V and 4 bases at J, with 14 bases between. The CDR3 runs to 17 residues. Germline lookup yields CDR1 KGHDR and CDR2 SFDVKD. The CDR3 here is CATSDLQFGTSTGELFF. The CDR3 coding sequence is TGTGCCACCAGTGATTTGCAATTCGGGACAAGCACCGGGGAGCTGTTTTTT.

The rearrangement links TRBV6-2 or TRBV6-3 to TRBJ2-7; a weak D match, TRBD1 (6 bases). V lost 2 bases and J lost 4, with 18 bases in between. Germline assignment: CDR1 MNHEY and CDR2 SVGEGT. CDR3 size: 16 residues. The CDR3, as DNA: TGTGCCAGCAGTTACAAGGCAGGGGCTCGTCCGTACGAGCAGTACGTC. It specifies CASSYKAGARPYEQYV.

The rearrangement joins TRBV9 to TRBJ1-2, with a weak D call TRBD1 (6 bases). The CDR3 has 16 amino acids. The germline gives CDR1 SGDLS, CDR2 YYNGEE. Trimming left V 6 bases short and J 4 bases short, with 22 bases between. This chain's CDR3 is CASTRTDSPSSYGYTF. CDR3 in DNA: TGTGCCAGCACCAGAACGGACAGCCCGTCAAGCTATGGCTACACCTTC.

The rearrangement joins TRBV5-8 to TRBJ1-5, with D tentatively TRBD1 (5 bases). CDR1 and CDR2 (germline): SGHTS, YDEGEE. The CDR3 spans 15 residues. V dropped 0 bases and J dropped 5 bases, with 12 bases sitting between them. DNA for the CDR3: TGTGCCAGCAGCTTGGAGGAAAAGGGGTATCAGCCCCAGCATTTT. It encodes CASSLEEKGYQPQHF.

The sample holds one count of this clone. The rearrangement uses TRBV5-6 and TRBJ2-3, with D possibly TRBD2 on 6 matching bases. The germline V and J ends were trimmed by 3 bases and 7 bases, with 9 bases remaining between them. Germline V lookup: CDR1 SGHDT, CDR2 YYEEEE. This CDR3 region has 12 residues. The CDR3 DNA reads as TGTGCCAGCAGCTCGGCGGGGAATACGCAGTATTTT. It translates to CASSSAGNTQYF.

The chain uses TRBV18 and TRBJ2-5; no firm D call. V shed 2 bases and J shed 1 base, with 8 bases lying between them. This CDR3 is built from 14 residues. Germline CDR1 is KGHSH and CDR2 is LQKENI. This CDR3 is CASSPFPGQETQYF. Here the CDR3 DNA reads TGTGCCAGCTCACCATTCCCGGGCCAAGAGACCCAGTACTTC.

The V gene is TRBV2, the J gene TRBJ2-2; 11 bases agree with TRBD2. This CDR3 comprises 16 residues. CDR1 SNHLY and CDR2 FYNNEI come from the germline V gene. The junction had 7 bases not matched to a gene; V was cut back by 6 bases and J by 4 bases. The CDR3 sequence: CASSVSGGDSTGELFF. The CDR3 DNA reads as TGTGCCAGCAGCGTTAGCGGGGGGGATTCCACCGGGGAGCTGTTTTTT. Full variable domain (rest looked up from reference TRBV2 and TRBJ2-2): EPEVTQTPSHQVTQMGQEVILRCVPISNHLYFYWYRQILGQKVEFLVSFYNNEISEKSEIFDDQFSVERPDGSNFTLKIRSTKLEDSAMYFCASSVSGGDSTGELFFGEGSRLTVL.

The rearrangement joins TRBV3-1 (or the pseudogene TRBV3-2) to TRBJ1-1; no clear D. Germline assignment: CDR1 LGHDT and CDR2 YNNKEL (reference sequence). The CDR3 loop spans 14 amino acids. Trimming removed 4 bases from V and 6 bases from J, with 15 bases in between. The CDR3 nucleotides read TGTGCCAGCAGCCCAGAGTATACGAGCGCTGAAGCTTTCTTT. This gives the protein CASSPEYTSAEAFF.

The rearrangement uses TRBV27 and TRBJ2-7; 7 bases are a match to TRBD1. This CDR3 spans 15 amino acids. With V trimmed by 4 bases and J by 1 base, 7 bases remained unmatched. Germline V lookup: CDR1 MNHEY, CDR2 SMNVEV (reference sequence). DNA of the CDR3: TGTGCCAGCAGTTCCCTAGACAGGGTATCCTACGAGCAGTACTTC. The encoded protein is CASSSLDRVSYEQYF.

The rearrangement uses TRBV5-8 and TRBJ2-1, with 9 bases matching TRBD1. The junction had 8 bases not matched to a gene; V was cut back by 4 bases and J by 3 bases. Germline loops: CDR1 SGHTS, CDR2 YDEGEE. This CDR3 contains 16 residues. CDR3 loop: CASSAPGQGIYNEQFF. DNA for the CDR3: TGTGCCAGCAGCGCCCCGGGACAGGGTATCTACAATGAGCAGTTCTTC.

This chain uses TRBV6-5 with TRBJ1-1; TRBD1 might be the D (5 bases). V dropped 8 bases and J dropped 6 bases, with 16 bases sitting between them. Per the germline V gene, CDR1 is MNHEY and CDR2 is SVGAGI. The CDR3 sequence is 13 residues long. CDR3 nucleotide sequence: TGTGCCAGCGGGCAGGGAATCGGGTCTGAAGCTTTCTTT. The encoded protein is CASGQGIGSEAFF.

The chain links TRBV2 to TRBJ2-7; D perhaps matches TRBD2 (6 bases). Trimming shortened V by 8 bases and J by 0 bases, and 11 bases separated the two germline ends. This CDR3 contains 13 residues. Germline CDR1 and CDR2: SNHLY and FYNNEI. In nucleotides, the CDR3 is TGTGCCAGCGCCCGGGACTTCTCCTACGAGCAGTACTTC. Encoded protein: CASARDFSYEQYF.

A single count supports this clone. The chain recombines TRBV6-7 with TRBJ1-4, with 7 positions matching TRBD1. TRBV6-7 has ORF status, its function being uncertain. After removal of 1 base from V and 7 bases from J, the junction contained 15 bases not matched to a gene. The CDR3 is 18 residues long. The CDR3 region is CASSYYRREGAFGEKLFF. The CDR3, as DNA: TGTGCCAGCAGTTACTATAGACGGGAGGGGGCATTTGGTGAAAAACTGTTTTTT.

CDR3 nucleotide sequence: TGTGCCAGTAGTTTCCCCCTTTCAGGGGTCTGGTATCAGCCCCAGCATTTT. Encoded protein: CASSFPLSGVWYQPQHF. The V gene is TRBV19, the J gene TRBJ1-5; D perhaps matches TRBD1 (6 bases). This CDR3 is 17 amino acids long. Germline V gene lookup returns CDR1 LNHDA and CDR2 SQIVND (reference sequence). V was cut by 5 bases and J by 5 bases, with 22 bases left in between.

The chain combines TRBV5-6 with TRBJ2-5; the D gene is possibly TRBD1 (6 bases). CDR1 is SGHDT and CDR2 is YYEEEE in the germline V gene. This CDR3 region has 15 residues. V was clipped by 2 bases and J by 4 bases, with 15 bases between them. Here the CDR3 DNA reads TGTGCCAGCAGCTTTTTCTCCCAGGGGCGAGAGACCCAGTACTTC. Translation gives CASSFFSQGRETQYF. Full variable domain (outside the CDR3, taken from reference TRBV5-6 and TRBJ2-5): DAGVTQSPTHLIKTRGQQVTLRCSPKSGHDTVSWYQQALGQGPQFIFQYYEEEERQRGNFPDRFSGHQFPNYSSELNVNALLLGDSALYLCASSFFSQGRETQYFGPGTRLLVL.

The rearrangement joins TRBV5-1 to TRBJ2-1; 9 bases match TRBD1. CDR3 size: 14 residues. Trimming cost V 7 bases and J 2 bases; bases outside gene matches: 4. Germline V lookup: CDR1 SGHRS, CDR2 YFSETQ. The CDR3 region is CASGGTGPYNEQFF. For the CDR3, the DNA is TGCGCCAGCGGGGGGACAGGGCCCTACAATGAGCAGTTCTTC.

The chain recombines TRBV5-1 with TRBJ1-2, with D unclear. CDR3 length: 16 amino acids. CDR1 and CDR2 (germline): SGHRS, YFSETQ. The germline V and J ends were trimmed by 0 bases and 3 bases, with 15 bases remaining between them. The CDR3 sequence is CASSLGARGEDYGYTF. The CDR3 DNA is TGCGCCAGCAGCTTGGGGGCTCGGGGAGAGGACTATGGCTACACCTTC.

Regarding this clone: A read error may account for a junction end that differs from germline. This chain uses TRBV5-4 with TRBJ2-5; the D gene is possibly TRBD2 (6 bases). Germline assignment: CDR1 SGHNT and CDR2 YYREEE (reference sequence). CDR3 size: 16 residues. CDR3 bases: TGTGTCAGCAGCTTCCGCTATTTGACTAGCCAAGAGACCCAGTACTTC. This codes for CVSSFRYLTSQETQYF.

V usage is TRBV5-5 and J usage is TRBJ2-5, with 14 positions matching TRBD2. CDR3 length: 15 amino acids. V shed 5 bases, J shed 8 bases, and the junction held 8 bases outside the gene matches. The germline V gene has CDR1 SGHKS and CDR2 YYEKEE (reference sequence). Here the CDR3 DNA reads TGTGCCAGCAGTTGGACTAGCGGGGGGCCTAAAACCCAGTACTTC. This encodes CASSWTSGGPKTQYF.